This T cell receptor (beta chain) originates from a study of Ad26.COV2.S vaccination and SARS-CoV-2 variants. About the research overall: Dosing was one shot or two shots 56 days apart.

Germline V gives CDR1 LGHDT, CDR2 YNNKEL (reference sequence). CDR3 size: 17 residues. The V and J ends lost 0 bases and 2 bases respectively, with 15 bases between them. The repertoire was sequenced with immunoSEQ multiplex PCR; TCRdb's copy has only in-frame clones and lacks some. The table has over 400,000 clones, 80% to 95% seen once. As for treatment: 15 to 20 received Ad26.COV2.S at low or high dose, single or two shots; about 5 received placebo; per-sample allocation not given. Following the first vaccine or placebo injection, samples were taken on day 63. Study conclusions and caveats: Total T cell responses were possibly underestimated by TCR breadth and depth analyses. CD8+ and CD4+ T cells specific for spike reportedly responded with substantial breadth after vaccination. Measurement of non-spike TCR breadth gave similar results in vaccine and placebo recipients.

Comments on this clone: Its antigen is currently unknown.

This specimen was peripheral blood, taken in a trial of Ad26.COV2.S vaccine versus placebo. The chain is built from TRBV3-1 (or the pseudogene TRBV3-2) and TRBJ2-3; TRBD1 is a possible D gene (6 bases). The clonotype comes from a person aged 18-60 years who received the Ad26.COV2.S COVID-19 vaccine or a placebo. CDR3 region: CASSQDESGDITDTQYF. The CDR3 DNA reads TGTGCCAGCAGCCAAGATGAGTCAGGGGACATCACAGATACGCAGTATTTT.